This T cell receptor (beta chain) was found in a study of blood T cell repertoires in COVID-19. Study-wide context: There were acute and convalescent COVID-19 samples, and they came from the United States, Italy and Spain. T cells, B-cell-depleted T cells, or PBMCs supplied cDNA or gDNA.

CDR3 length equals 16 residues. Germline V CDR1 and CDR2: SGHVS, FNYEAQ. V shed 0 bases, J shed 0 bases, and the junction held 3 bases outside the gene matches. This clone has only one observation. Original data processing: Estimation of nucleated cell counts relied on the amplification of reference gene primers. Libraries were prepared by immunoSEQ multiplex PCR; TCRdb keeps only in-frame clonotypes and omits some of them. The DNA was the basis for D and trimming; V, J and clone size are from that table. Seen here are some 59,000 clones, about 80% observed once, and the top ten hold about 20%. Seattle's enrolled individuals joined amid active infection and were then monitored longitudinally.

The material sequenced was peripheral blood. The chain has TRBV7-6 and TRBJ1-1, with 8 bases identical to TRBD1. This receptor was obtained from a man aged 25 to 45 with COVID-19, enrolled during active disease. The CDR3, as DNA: TGTGCCAGCAGCTTAGCGGGACAGGCCATGAACACTGAAGCTTTCTTT. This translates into CASSLAGQAMNTEAFF.